A selection of T cell receptor beta chains follows, all from one sample in a study of CD8+ T cells in alopecia areata. Method: immunoSEQ multiplex PCR; TCRdb's copy keeps in-frame clones and lacks some. The repertoire consists of 150,000 to 200,000 clones, with approximately 51% occurring once and the leading ten covering about 9.4%. The input for sequencing was CD8+ T cells sorted from blood, taken around week 54, from a patient treated with tofacitinib. These receptors originate from a human donor with alopecia areata. Both conserved end residues are part of each CDR3. Fields, in order: V gene, clone size, D gene, J gene, CDR3 DNA, CDR3 protein. A D gene is named only where the DNA matches it firmly. Clone size, where shown, is once, few, many, or a class for clones that have expanded.

>TRBV5-6|NA|NA|TRBJ1-1
TGTGCCAGCAGCGACATGAACACTGAAGCTTTCTTT
CASSDMNTEAFF
>TRBV29-1|few|NA|TRBJ1-2
TGCAGCGTTGAAGATCCGACAGTAAAATCCTATGGCTACACCTTC
CSVEDPTVKSYGYTF
>TRBV18|NA|NA|TRBJ1-1
TGTGCCAGCTCCCAAGACAGAGGCACTGAAGCTTTCTTT
CASSQDRGTEAFF
>TRBV11-2|NA|NA|TRBJ2-5
TGTGCCAGCAGCTCCTACAGGGTTGGCGAGACCCAGTACTTC
CASSSYRVGETQYF
>TRBV29-1|many|NA|TRBJ1-4
TGCAGCGTTGTAGAGGGGATAGATGAAAAACTGTTTTTT
CSVVEGIDEKLFF
>TRBV27|NA|NA|TRBJ1-5
TGTGCCAGCAGTCTGAGAGGGCCCAATCAGCCCCAGCATTTT
CASSLRGPNQPQHF
>TRBV11-2|NA|NA|TRBJ1-2
TGTGCCAGCAGCGGGCACAGGGTCGCTAACTATGGCTACACCTTC
CASSGHRVANYGYTF
>TRBV19|few|NA|TRBJ1-2
TGTGCCAGTAGTATAGGTCAACTCGCGTATGGCTACACCTTC
CASSIGQLAYGYTF
>TRBV4-1|NA|NA|TRBJ2-7
TGCGCCAGCAGCCAAGTCGCCGGGTCTCGAGGCGAGCAGTACTTC
CASSQVAGSRGEQYF
>TRBV27|NA|NA|TRBJ1-1
TGTGCCAGCAGTTTATCTTTTTCGGGCAGGGAAGCTTTCTTT
CASSLSFSGREAFF
>TRBV19|few|TRBD1|TRBJ1-1
TGTGCCAGTAGTCCCCGGGGGCAGGGGGCGAGGGACACTGAAGCTTTCTTT
CASSPRGQGARDTEAFF
>TRBV2|NA|TRBD2|TRBJ2-3
TGTGCCAGCAATCTGTTAAGCGGGGGGGCGACAGATACGCAGTATTTT
CASNLLSGGATDTQYF
>TRBV4-2|NA|TRBD2|TRBJ2-1
TGTGCCAGCAGCGCTTCGGGCGGGGGGGGACACAATGAGCAGTTCTTC
CASSASGGGGHNEQFF
>TRBV6-5|NA|TRBD1|TRBJ1-6
TGTGCCAGCAATCGACAGGGCGCGAATTCACCCCTCCACTTT
CASNRQGANSPLHF
>TRBV27|NA|TRBD1|TRBJ1-1
TGTGCCAGCAGTTTGGTCGGGACAGGGGTAACTGAAGCTTTCTTT
CASSLVGTGVTEAFF
>TRBV6-4|few|TRBD1|TRBJ1-1
TGTGCCAGCTACTACCGGGACAGAGACACTGAAGCTTTCTTT
CASYYRDRDTEAFF
>TRBV29-1|few|NA|TRBJ2-1
TGCAGCGTTGAGGGCGATTACAATGAGCAGTTCTTC
CSVEGDYNEQFF
>TRBV11-2|NA|NA|TRBJ2-5
TGTGCCAGCAGCTTCGGGGAGACCCAGTACTTC
CASSFGETQYF
>TRBV6-1|few|TRBD2|TRBJ2-7
TGTGCCAGCAGTGAGTCTAGCGGGCATCCCTACGAGCAGTACTTC
CASSESSGHPYEQYF
>TRBV29-1|NA|NA|TRBJ2-2
TGCAGCGTACTCCGGGCCGCAACCGGGGAGCTGTTTTTT
CSVLRAATGELFF
>TRBV4-2|NA|TRBD1|TRBJ1-2
TGTGCCAGCAGCCAAGAAGTGGGGACAGGGAGCTATGGCTACACCTTC
CASSQEVGTGSYGYTF
>TRBV13|NA|TRBD1|TRBJ2-7
TGTGCCAGCAGCTTGAGGGACAGGTGGGACGAGCAGTACTTC
CASSLRDRWDEQYF
>TRBV5-8|NA|NA|TRBJ2-7
TGTGCCAGCAGCTCAAGCATGGAGCAGTACTTC
CASSSSMEQYF
>TRBV5-1|NA|NA|TRBJ2-7
TGCGCCAGCAGCTTGGAACCCAGACAGGTCTCCTACGAGCAGTACTTC
CASSLEPRQVSYEQYF
>TRBV4-2|NA|TRBD2|TRBJ2-2
TGTGCCAGCAGCGCCCGGCTAGCGGGGGCAGGGGAGCTGTTTTTT
CASSARLAGAGELFF
>TRBV30|few|TRBD1|TRBJ1-1
TGTGCCTGGAGCGCCAACAGGGGTTTCACTGAAGCTTTCTTT
CAWSANRGFTEAFF
>TRBV15|NA|NA|TRBJ1-3
TGTGCCACCAGCAGAGGAAGGGCCGAGGGAAACACCATATATTTT
CATSRGRAEGNTIYF
>TRBV6-5|NA|NA|TRBJ2-2
TGTGCCAGCAGTTACGGGATAGCCGGCGGGGAGCTGTTTTTT
CASSYGIAGGELFF
>TRBV20-1|NA|NA|TRBJ2-3
TGCAGTGCTTGGGGTGGGGTTTCGCAGTATTTT
CSAWGGVSQYF
>TRBV23-1|few|NA|TRBJ1-2
TGCGCCACCAAAAACAGGGTCCGCTACACCTTC
CATKNRVRYTF
>TRBV7-6|NA|TRBD2|TRBJ2-7
TGTGCCAGCAGCTTAGGGCAGGGAGGGTACGAGCAGTACTTC
CASSLGQGGYEQYF
>TRBV7-9|NA|NA|TRBJ1-1
TGTGCCAGCAGCTTAGGTGTAGCAATGAACACTGAAGCTTTCTTT
CASSLGVAMNTEAFF
>TRBV7-9|few|NA|TRBJ2-7
TGTGCCAGCAGCTTAGTTAGCGAACCTCTCGAGCAGTACTTC
CASSLVSEPLEQYF
>TRBV30|NA|TRBD2|TRBJ2-7
TGTGCCTGGACGCCGGGGGGGTCCTACGAGCAGTACTTC
CAWTPGGSYEQYF
>TRBV9|few|TRBD1|TRBJ1-2
TGTGCCAGCAGCACCCCTGGGACAGGGTATGGCTACACCTTC
CASSTPGTGYGYTF
>TRBV7-2|NA|NA|TRBJ2-5
TGTGCCAGCAGCCGAAGGGTCCAAGAGACCCAGTACTTC
CASSRRVQETQYF
>TRBV6-5|few|NA|TRBJ1-1
TGTGCCAGCAGTTTCCAGACGTTGGGGAACACTGAAGCTTTCTTT
CASSFQTLGNTEAFF
>TRBV5-6|few|NA|TRBJ2-7
TGTGCCAGCAGCTTGGAGGCGGGGAACGAGCAGTACTTC
CASSLEAGNEQYF
>TRBV4-2|few|NA|TRBJ1-1
TGTGCCAGCAGCCAAGATGTCGTGGGGCACACTGAAGCTTTCTTT
CASSQDVVGHTEAFF
>TRBV5-4|NA|TRBD2|TRBJ2-7
TGTGCCAGCAGCCTAGATCCCGGGGGGGCTTCCTACGAGCAGTACTTC
CASSLDPGGASYEQYF
>TRBV2|few|NA|TRBJ1-2
TGTGCCCTATTGGGGGACGGCTACACCTTC
CALLGDGYTF
>TRBV7-2|NA|NA|TRBJ2-3
TGTGCCAGCAGCTTAGAGGTGGAGACGCAGTATTTT
CASSLEVETQYF
>TRBV4-3|NA|TRBD2|TRBJ2-3
TGCGCCAGCAGCCCCCGAGTAGCGGGGGCCGGGGATACGCAGTATTTT
CASSPRVAGAGDTQYF
>TRBV7-2|NA|TRBD2|TRBJ2-1
TGTGCCAGCAGCTTGCTAGCGGGGGGCTACAATGAGCAGTTCTTC
CASSLLAGGYNEQFF
>TRBV7-9|NA|TRBD1|TRBJ1-1
TGTGCCAGCAGCGGACAGGGTTTTACTGAAGCTTTCTTT
CASSGQGFTEAFF
>TRBV6-1|few|TRBD1|TRBJ2-6
TGTGCCGGAGACAGGGGGCCCTCTGGGGCCAACGTCCTGACTTTC
CAGDRGPSGANVLTF
>TRBV2|NA|NA|TRBJ2-6
TGTGCCAGCAGTGAGGGGGGTACCGGGGCCAACGTCCTGACTTTC
CASSEGGTGANVLTF
>TRBV29-1|NA|TRBD1|TRBJ2-5
TGCAGCGTTGAAGGTGATGATTCAGGGGGCATCGAGACCCAGTACTTC
CSVEGDDSGGIETQYF
>TRBV30|NA|NA|TRBJ1-4
TGTGCCTGGACGGGGGTTAATGAAAAACTGTTTTTT
CAWTGVNEKLFF
>TRBV7-2|few|NA|TRBJ1-2
TGTGCCAGCAGCTTAGTCACGGATAGCCCATTGGGCTACACCTTC
CASSLVTDSPLGYTF
>TRBV13|NA|NA|TRBJ2-1
TGTGCCAGCAGGTACTCGGGTGAGCAGTTCTTC
CASRYSGEQFF
>TRBV6-1|NA|NA|TRBJ1-2
TGTGCCAGCAGTGAAGGGGGGAATGGCTACACCTTC
CASSEGGNGYTF
>TRBV7-2|few|NA|TRBJ1-6
TGTGCCAGCACCTCTACCAGCTCCTATAATTCACCCCTCCACTTT
CASTSTSSYNSPLHF
>TRBV27|few|NA|TRBJ2-7
TGTGCCAGCAGGGTCGCAGGGGACGAGCAGTACTTC
CASRVAGDEQYF
>TRBV9|NA|NA|TRBJ1-2
TGTGCCAGCAGCGTAGGGTCGGGCTACACCTTC
CASSVGSGYTF
>TRBV7-9|few|TRBD1|TRBJ2-7
TGTGCCACCTCACCTTCATTCGGACAGGGGAGGTACTACGAGCAGTACTTC
CATSPSFGQGRYYEQYF
>TRBV4-1|NA|TRBD1|TRBJ1-1
TGCGCCAGCAGCCTGCAGGGGGCGTTGAACACTGAAGCTTTCTTT
CASSLQGALNTEAFF
>TRBV4-2|NA|TRBD2|TRBJ2-5
TGTGCCAGCAGCCAAGATGCAGATGGACTAGCGGGAGTGGAGACCCAGTACTTC
CASSQDADGLAGVETQYF
>TRBV11-2|NA|NA|TRBJ2-5
TGTGCCAGCAGCTATGAAGAGACCCAGTACTTC
CASSYEETQYF
>TRBV5-4|NA|NA|TRBJ2-1
TGTGCCAGCAGCTTGGTGGGATACTCCTACAATGAGCAGTTCTTC
CASSLVGYSYNEQFF